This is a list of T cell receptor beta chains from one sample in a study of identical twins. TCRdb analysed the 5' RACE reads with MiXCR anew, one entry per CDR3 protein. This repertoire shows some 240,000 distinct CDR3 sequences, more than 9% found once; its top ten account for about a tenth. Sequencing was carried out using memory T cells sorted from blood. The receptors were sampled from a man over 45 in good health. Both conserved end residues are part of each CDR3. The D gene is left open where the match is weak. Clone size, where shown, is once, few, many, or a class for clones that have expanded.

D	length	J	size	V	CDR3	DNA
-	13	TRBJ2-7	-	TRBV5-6	CASSSPLNREQYF	TGTGCCAGCAGCTCGCCCCTAAATCGGGAGCAGTACTTC
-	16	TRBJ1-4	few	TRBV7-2	CASSYPGVGRPGKLFF	TGTGCCAGCAGCTACCCGGGAGTGGGACGGCCGGGGAAACTGTTTTTT
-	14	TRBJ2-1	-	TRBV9	CASSVDPGTREQFF	TGTGCCAGCAGCGTAGATCCAGGGACGAGAGAGCAGTTCTTC
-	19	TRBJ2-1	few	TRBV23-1	CASSQSDRRGRSSYNEQFF	TGCGCCAGCAGTCAATCGGATCGAAGGGGACGAAGCTCCTACAATGAGCAGTTCTTC
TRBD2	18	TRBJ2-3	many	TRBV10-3	CAISESGGLAGGSGTQYF	TGTGCCATCAGTGAGAGTGGTGGACTAGCGGGAGGGAGCGGTACGCAGTATTTT
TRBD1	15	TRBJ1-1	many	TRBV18	CASTEYRGGNTEAFF	TGTGCCAGCACGGAATACAGGGGGGGGAACACTGAAGCTTTCTTT
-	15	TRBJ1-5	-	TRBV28	CASSRATRVKGAQHF	TGTGCCAGCAGTCGAGCCACACGGGTCAAAGGAGCCCAGCATTTT
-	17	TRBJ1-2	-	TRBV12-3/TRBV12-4	CASSLWGSGGSIYGYTF	TGTGCCAGCAGTTTATGGGGCTCCGGAGGGAGCATTTATGGCTACACCTTC
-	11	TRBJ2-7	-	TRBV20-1	CSALTRMQQYF	TGCAGTGCTCTGACCCGCATGCAGCAGTACTTC
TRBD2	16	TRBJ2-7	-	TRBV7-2	CASSIPTSGGLYEQYF	TGTGCCAGCAGCATACCGACTAGCGGGGGGCTTTACGAGCAGTACTTC
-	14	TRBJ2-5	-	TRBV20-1	CSARDRDFKETQYF	TGCAGTGCTAGAGATCGAGACTTCAAAGAGACCCAGTACTTC
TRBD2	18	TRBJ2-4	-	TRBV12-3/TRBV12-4	CASTTGLAGGLAKNIQYF	TGTGCCAGCACCACGGGACTAGCGGGAGGGTTAGCCAAAAACATTCAGTACTTC
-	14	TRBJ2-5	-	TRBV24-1	CATSTGGTQETQYF	TGTGCCACCAGTACTGGGGGGACCCAAGAGACCCAGTACTTC
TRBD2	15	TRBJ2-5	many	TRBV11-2	CASSTPAGGMETQYF	TGTGCCAGCAGCACACCGGCGGGAGGGATGGAGACCCAGTACTTC
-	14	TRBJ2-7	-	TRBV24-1	CATSGGANSYEQYF	TGTGCCACCAGTGGTGGGGCCAACTCCTACGAGCAGTACTTC
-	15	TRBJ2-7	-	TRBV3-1	CASSQDSRGGYEQYF	TGTGCCAGCAGCCAAGATTCCCGGGGTGGCTACGAGCAGTACTTC
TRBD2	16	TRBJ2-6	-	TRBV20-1	CSASRAGGSGANVLTF	TGCAGTGCTAGTAGGGCGGGAGGGTCTGGGGCCAACGTCCTGACTTTC
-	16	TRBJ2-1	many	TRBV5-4	CASSSDLISSYNEQFF	TGTGCCAGCAGTTCCGACCTGATAAGCTCCTACAATGAGCAGTTCTTC
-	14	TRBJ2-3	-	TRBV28	CASRGNGVTDTQYF	TGTGCCAGCAGAGGGAACGGGGTCACAGATACGCAGTATTTT
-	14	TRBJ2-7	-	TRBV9	CASSVGSGSYEQYF	TGTGCCAGCAGCGTAGGCAGCGGCTCCTACGAGCAGTACTTC
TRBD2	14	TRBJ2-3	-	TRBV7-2	CASSLTGGDRTQYF	TGTGCCAGCAGCTTAACGGGGGGGGATCGGACGCAGTATTTT
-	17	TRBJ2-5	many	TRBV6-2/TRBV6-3	CASSYDTQGRSRETQYF	TGTGCCAGCAGTTACGATACCCAGGGGCGTAGTCGAGAGACCCAGTACTTC
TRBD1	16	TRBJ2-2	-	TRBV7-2	CASSFPGQEEAGELFF	TGTGCCAGCAGCTTCCCGGGACAGGAGGAAGCCGGGGAGCTGTTTTTT
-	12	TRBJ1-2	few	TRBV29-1	CSVEGQAYGYTF	TGCAGCGTTGAAGGGCAGGCTTATGGCTACACCTTC
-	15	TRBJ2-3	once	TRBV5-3	CARFPPAEITDTQYF	TGTGCCAGATTCCCCCCGGCGGAGATCACAGATACGCAGTATTTT
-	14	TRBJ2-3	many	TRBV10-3	CAISVGQATDTQYF	TGTGCCATCAGTGTGGGGCAGGCCACGGATACGCAGTATTTT
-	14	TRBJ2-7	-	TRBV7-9	CASSEVRNPYEQYF	TGTGCCAGCAGCGAAGTAAGAAACCCCTACGAGCAGTACTTC
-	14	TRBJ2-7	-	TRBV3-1	CASSQDSYSYEQYF	TGTGCCAGCAGCCAGGACAGTTACTCCTACGAGCAGTACTTC
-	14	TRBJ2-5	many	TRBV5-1	CASSFYGGRETQYF	TGCGCCAGCAGCTTCTATGGGGGGAGAGAGACCCAGTACTTC
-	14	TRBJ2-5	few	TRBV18	CASSPIRLYKTQYF	TGTGCCAGCTCACCTATTCGTCTTTATAAGACCCAGTACTTC
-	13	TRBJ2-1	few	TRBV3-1	CASSQVRTGEQFF	TGTGCCAGCAGCCAAGTCCGTACAGGTGAGCAGTTCTTC
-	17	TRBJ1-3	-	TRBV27	CASSLSGRQVSGNTINF	TGTGCCAGCAGTTTATCGGGGCGACAAGTCTCTGGAAACACCATAAATTTT
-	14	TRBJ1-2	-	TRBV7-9	CASSLARASYGYTF	TGTGCCAGCAGCTTAGCGAGGGCCTCCTATGGCTACACCTTC
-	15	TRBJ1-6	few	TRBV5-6	CASSFRRVLGSPLHF	TGTGCCAGCAGCTTTCGGCGCGTCCTGGGATCGCCCCTCCACTTT
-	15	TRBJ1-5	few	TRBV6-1	CASRKLAVSNQPQHF	TGTGCCAGCAGAAAGCTAGCGGTTAGCAATCAGCCCCAGCATTTT
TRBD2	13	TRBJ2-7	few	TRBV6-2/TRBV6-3	CASRLAGAYEQYF	TGTGCCAGCAGACTAGCGGGGGCTTACGAGCAGTACTTC
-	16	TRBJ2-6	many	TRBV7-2	CASSPRLISGANVLTF	TGTGCCAGCAGCCCTAGACTTATCTCTGGGGCCAACGTCCTGACTTTC
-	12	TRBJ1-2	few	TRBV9	CASKGGVYGYTF	TGTGCCAGCAAGGGGGGGGTTTATGGCTACACCTTC
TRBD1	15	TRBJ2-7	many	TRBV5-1	CASSFLRGRDYEQYF	TGCGCCAGCAGCTTTCTTAGGGGGCGCGACTACGAGCAGTACTTC
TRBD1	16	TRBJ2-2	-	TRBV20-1	CSARGQGAANTGELFF	TGCAGTGCTAGAGGGCAGGGGGCGGCGAACACCGGGGAGCTGTTTTTT
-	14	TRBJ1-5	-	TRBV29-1	CSVTSGDANQPQHF	TGCAGCGTTACCTCCGGGGACGCCAATCAGCCCCAGCATTTT
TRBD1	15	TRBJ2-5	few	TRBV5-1	CASSTRTGGWETQYF	TGCGCCAGCAGCACCCGGACAGGGGGCTGGGAGACCCAGTACTTC
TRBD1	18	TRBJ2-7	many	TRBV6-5	CASSYVASGDSFPYEQYF	TGTGCCAGCAGTTACGTAGCCTCCGGGGACAGTTTCCCCTACGAGCAGTACTTC
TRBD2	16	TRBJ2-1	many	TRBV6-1	CASRTLPGLGYNEQFF	TGTGCCAGCAGAACCCTCCCGGGACTAGGCTACAATGAGCAGTTCTTC
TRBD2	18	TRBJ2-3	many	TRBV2	CASSYLAGGGVHTDTQYF	TGTGCCAGCAGTTATCTAGCGGGAGGAGGGGTACACACAGATACGCAGTATTTT
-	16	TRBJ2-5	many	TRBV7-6	CASSLRSPSNQETQYF	TGTGCCAGCAGCTTAAGATCCCCCAGTAACCAAGAGACCCAGTACTTC
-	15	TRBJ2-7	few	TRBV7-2	CASSPQPGQTYEQYF	TGTGCCAGCAGCCCCCAACCGGGACAAACCTACGAGCAGTACTTC
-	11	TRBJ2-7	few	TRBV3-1	CASSQTDEQYF	TGTGCCAGCAGCCAAACCGACGAGCAGTACTTC
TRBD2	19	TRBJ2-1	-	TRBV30	CAWSVVGAGGPSSYNEQFF	TGTGCCTGGAGTGTCGTCGGGGCGGGAGGGCCCAGCTCCTACAATGAGCAGTTCTTC
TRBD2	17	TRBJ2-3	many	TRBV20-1	CSARVPLGTKFPDTQYF	TGCAGTGCTAGAGTCCCCCTTGGGACTAAGTTCCCAGATACGCAGTATTTT
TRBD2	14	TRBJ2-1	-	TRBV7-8	CASSTGTSHNEQFF	TGTGCCAGCAGCACTGGGACTAGCCACAATGAGCAGTTCTTC
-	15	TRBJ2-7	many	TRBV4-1	CASSQVGAGGYEQYF	TGCGCCAGCAGCCAAGTGGGGGCCGGTGGCTACGAGCAGTACTTC
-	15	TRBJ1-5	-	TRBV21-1	CASSKPKRGAQPQHF	TGTGCCAGCAGCAAGCCGAAACGAGGGGCTCAGCCCCAGCATTTT
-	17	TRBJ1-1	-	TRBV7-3	CASSVSGRRSMNTEAFF	TGTGCCAGCAGCGTAAGCGGGCGGCGCTCAATGAACACTGAAGCTTTCTTT
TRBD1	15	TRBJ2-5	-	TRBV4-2	CASSQDWGQGKTQYF	TGTGCCAGCAGCCAAGATTGGGGACAGGGAAAGACCCAGTACTTC
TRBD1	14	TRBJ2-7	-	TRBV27	CASSDGRGLDEQYF	TGTGCCAGCAGCGACGGCAGGGGGCTCGACGAGCAGTACTTC
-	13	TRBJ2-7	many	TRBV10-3	CAIRGTGTYEQYF	TGTGCCATCAGGGGGACGGGAACCTACGAGCAGTACTTC
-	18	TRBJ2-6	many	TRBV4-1	CASSHTRPAISGANVLTF	TGCGCCAGCAGCCACACAAGACCGGCCATCTCTGGGGCCAACGTCCTGACTTTC
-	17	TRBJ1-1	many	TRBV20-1	CSANHPLQGNLNTEAFF	TGCAGTGCCAATCATCCGCTCCAGGGCAACTTGAACACTGAAGCTTTCTTT